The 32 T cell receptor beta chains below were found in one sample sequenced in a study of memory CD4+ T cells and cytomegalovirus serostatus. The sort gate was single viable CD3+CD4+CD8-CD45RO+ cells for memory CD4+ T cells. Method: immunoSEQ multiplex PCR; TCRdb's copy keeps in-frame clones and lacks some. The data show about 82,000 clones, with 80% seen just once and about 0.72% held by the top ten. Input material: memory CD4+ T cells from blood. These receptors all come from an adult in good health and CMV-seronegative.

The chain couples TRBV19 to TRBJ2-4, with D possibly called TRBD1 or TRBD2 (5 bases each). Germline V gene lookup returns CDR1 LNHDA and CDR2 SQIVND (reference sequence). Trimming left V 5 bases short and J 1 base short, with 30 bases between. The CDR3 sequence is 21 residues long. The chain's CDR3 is CASSPTHYRRSDSGAKNIQYF. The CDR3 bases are TGTGCCAGTAGTCCAACCCACTACAGGAGATCAGACAGCGGTGCCAAAAACATTCAGTACTTC.

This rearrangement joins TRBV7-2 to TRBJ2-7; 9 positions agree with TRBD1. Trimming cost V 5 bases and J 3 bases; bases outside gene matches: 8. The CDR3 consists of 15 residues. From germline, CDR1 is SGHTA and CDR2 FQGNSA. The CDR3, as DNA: TGTGCCAGCAGCGCGACAGGGGGGGCTATCTACGAGCAGTACTTC. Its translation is CASSATGGAIYEQYF.

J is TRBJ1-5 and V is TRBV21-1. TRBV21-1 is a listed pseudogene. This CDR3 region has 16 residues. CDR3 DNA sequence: TGTGCCAGCAGCAAAAGGGGGGACCGGTGCAATCAGCCCCAGCATTTT. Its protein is CASSKRGDRCNQPQHF.

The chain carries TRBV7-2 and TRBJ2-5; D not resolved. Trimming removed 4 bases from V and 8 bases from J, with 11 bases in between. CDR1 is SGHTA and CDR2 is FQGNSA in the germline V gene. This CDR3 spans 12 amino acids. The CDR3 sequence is CASSSPGITQYF. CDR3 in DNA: TGTGCCAGCAGCTCCCCGGGCATAACCCAGTACTTC.

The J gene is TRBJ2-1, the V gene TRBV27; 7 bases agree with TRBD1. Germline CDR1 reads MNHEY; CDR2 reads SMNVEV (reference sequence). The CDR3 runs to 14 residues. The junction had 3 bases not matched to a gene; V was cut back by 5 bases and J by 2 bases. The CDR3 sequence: CASSQGQPYNEQFF. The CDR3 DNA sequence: TGTGCCAGCAGTCAGGGACAGCCCTACAATGAGCAGTTCTTC.

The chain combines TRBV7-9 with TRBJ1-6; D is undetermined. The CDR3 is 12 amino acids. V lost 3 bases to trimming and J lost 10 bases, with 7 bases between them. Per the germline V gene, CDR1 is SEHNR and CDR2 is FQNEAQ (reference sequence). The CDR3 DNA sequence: TGTGCCAGCAGCTTTCTGGACTCACCCCTCCACTTT. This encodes CASSFLDSPLHF.

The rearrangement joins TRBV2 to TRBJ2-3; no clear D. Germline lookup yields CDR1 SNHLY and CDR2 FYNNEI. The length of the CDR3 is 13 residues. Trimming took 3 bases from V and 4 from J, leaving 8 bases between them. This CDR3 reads CASSDVSPDTQYF. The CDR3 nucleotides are TGTGCCAGCAGTGACGTCAGTCCAGATACGCAGTATTTT.

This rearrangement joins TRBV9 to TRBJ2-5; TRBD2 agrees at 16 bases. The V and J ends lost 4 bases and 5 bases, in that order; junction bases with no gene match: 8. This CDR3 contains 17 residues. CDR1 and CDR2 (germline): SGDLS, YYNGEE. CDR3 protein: CASSIGTSGGGRETQYF. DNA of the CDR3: TGTGCCAGCAGCATCGGGACTAGCGGGGGGGGAAGGGAGACCCAGTACTTC.

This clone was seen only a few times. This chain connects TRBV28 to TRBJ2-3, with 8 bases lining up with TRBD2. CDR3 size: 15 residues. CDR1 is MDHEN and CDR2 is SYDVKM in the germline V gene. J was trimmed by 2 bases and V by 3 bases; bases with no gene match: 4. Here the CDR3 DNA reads TGTGCCAGCAGTTTGATAGCGGGAAACACAGATACGCAGTATTTT. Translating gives CASSLIAGNTDTQYF.

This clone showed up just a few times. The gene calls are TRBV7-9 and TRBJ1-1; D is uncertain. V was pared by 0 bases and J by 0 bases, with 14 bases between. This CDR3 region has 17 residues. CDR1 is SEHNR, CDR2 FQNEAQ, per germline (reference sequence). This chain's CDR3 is CASSLAFASAMNTEAFF. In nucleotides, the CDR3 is TGTGCCAGCAGCTTAGCTTTTGCCTCAGCTATGAACACTGAAGCTTTCTTT. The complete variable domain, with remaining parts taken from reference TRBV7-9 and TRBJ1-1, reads DTGVSQNPRHKITKRGQNVTFRCDPISEHNRLYWYRQTLGQGPEFLTYFQNEAQLEKSRLLSDRFSAERPKGSFSTLEIQRTEQGDSAMYLCASSLAFASAMNTEAFFGQGTRLTVV.

CDR3: CASSQERALNTEAFF. DNA of the CDR3: TGTGCCAGCAGCCAGGAACGAGCCCTGAACACTGAAGCTTTCTTT. The chain recombines TRBV14 with TRBJ1-1; no firm D call. V lost 3 bases and J 0 bases, leaving 11 bases between the germline ends. The CDR3 length is 15 residues. The germline V gene encodes CDR1 SGHDN and CDR2 FVKESK.

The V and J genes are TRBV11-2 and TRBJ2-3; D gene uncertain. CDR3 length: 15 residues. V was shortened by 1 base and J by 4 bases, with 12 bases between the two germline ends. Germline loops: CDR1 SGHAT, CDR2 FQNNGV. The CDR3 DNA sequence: TGTGCCAGCAGCTTAGGCCAGCGAGGAGCAGATACGCAGTATTTT. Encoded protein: CASSLGQRGADTQYF.

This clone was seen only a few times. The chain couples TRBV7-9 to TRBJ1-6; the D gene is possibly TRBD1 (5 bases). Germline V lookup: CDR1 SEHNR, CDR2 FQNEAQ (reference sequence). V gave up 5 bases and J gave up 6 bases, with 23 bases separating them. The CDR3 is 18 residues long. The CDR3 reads CASSTSDLRGRGNSPLHF. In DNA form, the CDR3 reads TGTGCCAGCAGCACCTCCGACCTCCGGGGCCGAGGTAATTCACCCCTCCACTTT.

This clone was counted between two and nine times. CDR3 coding DNA: TGTGCCAGCAGCCCACAGGGTAGGAGCACCGGGGAGCTGTTTTTT. It is translated as CASSPQGRSTGELFF. The chain uses TRBV7-2 and TRBJ2-2, with a weak D call TRBD1 (6 bases). The CDR3 has 15 residues. Germline-derived CDR1 and CDR2 are SGHTA and FQGNSA. The V and J ends lost 5 bases and 4 bases respectively, with 14 bases between them.

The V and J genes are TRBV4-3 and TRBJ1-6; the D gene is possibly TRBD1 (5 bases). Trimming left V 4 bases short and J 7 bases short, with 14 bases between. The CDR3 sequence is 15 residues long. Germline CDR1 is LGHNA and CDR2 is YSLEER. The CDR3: CASSRGTAWNSPLHF. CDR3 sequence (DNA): TGCGCCAGCAGCCGAGGGACCGCTTGGAATTCACCCCTCCACTTT.

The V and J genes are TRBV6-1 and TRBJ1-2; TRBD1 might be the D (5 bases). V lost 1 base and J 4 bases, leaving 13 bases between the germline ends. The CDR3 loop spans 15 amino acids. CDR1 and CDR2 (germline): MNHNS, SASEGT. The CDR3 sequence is CASSEDYGTVYGYTF. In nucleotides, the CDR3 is TGTGCCAGCAGTGAAGACTACGGGACCGTCTATGGCTACACCTTC.

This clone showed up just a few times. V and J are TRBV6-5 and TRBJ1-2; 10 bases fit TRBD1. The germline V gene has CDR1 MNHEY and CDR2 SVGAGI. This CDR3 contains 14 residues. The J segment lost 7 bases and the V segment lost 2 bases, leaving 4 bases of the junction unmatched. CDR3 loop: CASSYRQGAVGYTF. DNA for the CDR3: TGTGCCAGCAGTTACCGACAGGGGGCAGTTGGCTACACCTTC.

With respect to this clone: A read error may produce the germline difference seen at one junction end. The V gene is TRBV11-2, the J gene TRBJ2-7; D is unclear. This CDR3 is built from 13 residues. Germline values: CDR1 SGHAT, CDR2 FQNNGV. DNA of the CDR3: TGTGCCAGCAGCCTAGATCGAGTCTACGAGCAGTACTTC. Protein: CASSLDRVYEQYF.

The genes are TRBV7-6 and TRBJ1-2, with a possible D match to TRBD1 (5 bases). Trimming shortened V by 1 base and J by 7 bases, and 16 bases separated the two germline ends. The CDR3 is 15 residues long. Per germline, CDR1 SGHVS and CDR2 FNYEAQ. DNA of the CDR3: TGTGCCAGCAGCTTAGGGCGTCAGGGAGAAACTGGCTACACCTTC. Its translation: CASSLGRQGETGYTF. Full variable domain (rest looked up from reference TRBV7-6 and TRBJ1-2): GAGVSQSPRYKVTKRGQDVALRCDPISGHVSLYWYRQALGQGPEFLTYFNYEAQQDKSGLPNDRFSAERPEGSISTLTIQRTEQRDSAMYRCASSLGRQGETGYTFGSGTRLTVV.

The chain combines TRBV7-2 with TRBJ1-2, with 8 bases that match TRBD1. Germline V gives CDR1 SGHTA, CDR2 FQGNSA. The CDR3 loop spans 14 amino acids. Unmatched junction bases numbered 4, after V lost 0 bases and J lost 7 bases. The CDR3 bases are TGTGCCAGCAGCTTAGCCGCAGGGGGCAGTGGCTACACCTTC. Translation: CASSLAAGGSGYTF.

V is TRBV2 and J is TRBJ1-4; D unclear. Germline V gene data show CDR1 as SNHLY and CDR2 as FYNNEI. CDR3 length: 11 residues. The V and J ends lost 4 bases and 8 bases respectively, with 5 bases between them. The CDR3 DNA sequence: TGTGCCAGCAGTGGTGCGGAAAAACTGTTTTTT. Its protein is CASSGAEKLFF.

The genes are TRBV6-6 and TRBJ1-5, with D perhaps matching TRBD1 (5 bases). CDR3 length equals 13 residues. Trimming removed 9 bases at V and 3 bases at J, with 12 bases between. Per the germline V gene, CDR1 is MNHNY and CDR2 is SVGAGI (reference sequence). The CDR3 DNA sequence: TGTGCCAGTTCCGACAGTGACAATCAGCCCCAGCATTTT. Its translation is CASSDSDNQPQHF.

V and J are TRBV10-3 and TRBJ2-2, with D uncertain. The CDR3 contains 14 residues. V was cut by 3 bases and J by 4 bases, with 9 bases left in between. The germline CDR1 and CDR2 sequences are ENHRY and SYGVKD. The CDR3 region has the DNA TGTGCCATCAGTGAAAGTCGCGGCACCGGGGAGCTGTTTTTT. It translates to CAISESRGTGELFF.

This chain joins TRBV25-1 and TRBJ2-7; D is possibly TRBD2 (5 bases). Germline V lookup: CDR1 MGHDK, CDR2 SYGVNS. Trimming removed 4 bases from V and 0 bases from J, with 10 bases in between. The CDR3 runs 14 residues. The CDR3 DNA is TGTGCCAGCAGTGGCTGGGAGTCCTCCTACGAGCAGTACTTC. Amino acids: CASSGWESSYEQYF.

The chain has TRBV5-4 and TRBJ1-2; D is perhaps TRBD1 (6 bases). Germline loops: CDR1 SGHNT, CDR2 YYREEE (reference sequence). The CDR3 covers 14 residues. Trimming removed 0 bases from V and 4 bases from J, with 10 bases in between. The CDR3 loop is CASSLGGRSYGYTF. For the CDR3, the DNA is TGTGCCAGCAGCTTGGGGGGGCGCAGCTATGGCTACACCTTC.

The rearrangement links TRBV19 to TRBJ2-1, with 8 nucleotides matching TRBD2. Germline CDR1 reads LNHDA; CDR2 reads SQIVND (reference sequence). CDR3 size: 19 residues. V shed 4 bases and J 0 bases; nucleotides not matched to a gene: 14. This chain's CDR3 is CASSTPSTGGASSYNEQFF. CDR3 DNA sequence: TGTGCCAGTAGTACCCCATCTACCGGGGGGGCAAGCTCCTACAATGAGCAGTTCTTC.

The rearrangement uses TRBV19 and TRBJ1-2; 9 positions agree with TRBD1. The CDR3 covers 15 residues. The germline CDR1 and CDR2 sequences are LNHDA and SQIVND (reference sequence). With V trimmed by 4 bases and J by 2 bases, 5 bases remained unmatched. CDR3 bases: TGTGCCAGTAGTAACGACAGGGGGGGAAACTATGGCTACACCTTC. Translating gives CASSNDRGGNYGYTF.

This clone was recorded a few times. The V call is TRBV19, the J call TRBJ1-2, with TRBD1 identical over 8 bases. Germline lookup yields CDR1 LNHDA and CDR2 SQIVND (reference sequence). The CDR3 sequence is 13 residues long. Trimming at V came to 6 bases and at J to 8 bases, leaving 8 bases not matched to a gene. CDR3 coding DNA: TGTGCCAGTAGCCTGAGGACAGGGAAGGGCTACACCTTC. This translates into CASSLRTGKGYTF.

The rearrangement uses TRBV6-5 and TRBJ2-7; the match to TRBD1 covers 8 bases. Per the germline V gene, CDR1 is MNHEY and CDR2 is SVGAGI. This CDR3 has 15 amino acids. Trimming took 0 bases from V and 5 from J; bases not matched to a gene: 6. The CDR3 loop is CASSYSQGARDEQYF. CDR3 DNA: TGTGCCAGCAGTTACTCCCAGGGGGCGAGGGACGAGCAGTACTTC.

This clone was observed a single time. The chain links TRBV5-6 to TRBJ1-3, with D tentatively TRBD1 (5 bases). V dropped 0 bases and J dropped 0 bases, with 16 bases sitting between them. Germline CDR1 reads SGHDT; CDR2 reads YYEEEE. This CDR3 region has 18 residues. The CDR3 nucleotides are TGTGCCAGCAGCTTGGTAGGTACAGGTGCCGGCTCTGGAAACACCATATATTTT. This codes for CASSLVGTGAGSGNTIYF.

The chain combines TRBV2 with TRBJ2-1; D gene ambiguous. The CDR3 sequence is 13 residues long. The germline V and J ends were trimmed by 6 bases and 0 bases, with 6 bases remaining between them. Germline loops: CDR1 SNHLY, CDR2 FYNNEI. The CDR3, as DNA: TGTGCCAGCAGCGGATACTCCTACAATGAGCAGTTCTTC. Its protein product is CASSGYSYNEQFF.

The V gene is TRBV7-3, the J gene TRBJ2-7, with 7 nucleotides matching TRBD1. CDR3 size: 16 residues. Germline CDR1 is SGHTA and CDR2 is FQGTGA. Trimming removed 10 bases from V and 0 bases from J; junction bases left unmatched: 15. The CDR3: CATKNPGTEISYEQYF. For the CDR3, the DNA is TGTGCCACCAAAAACCCCGGGACAGAGATCTCCTACGAGCAGTACTTC.